A single sample is the source of the 21 T cell receptor beta chains below, sequenced in a study of CD8+ T cells in alopecia areata. The treatment denotes: oral pan-JAK inhibitor, 5-10 mg twice daily. cDNA prepared by RNA extraction and subsequent reverse transcription served as the template for sequencing. Method: immunoSEQ multiplex PCR; TCRdb's copy keeps in-frame clones and lacks some. The table has about 64,000 clones, around 46% seen once. The specimen comprised CD8+ T cells sorted from blood, sampled between weeks 36 and 40, from a patient treated with tofacitinib. These TCRs come from a human donor with alopecia areata.

The V gene is TRBV9, the J gene TRBJ1-1, with 7 nucleotides matching TRBD1. Germline V gene lookup returns CDR1 SGDLS and CDR2 YYNGEE. The J segment lost 1 base and the V segment lost 6 bases, leaving 9 bases of the junction unmatched. The CDR3 covers 15 residues. CDR3 DNA: TGTGCCAGCACCCCAGGGGGACCTGGGAACACTGAAGCTTTCTTT. This gives the protein CASTPGGPGNTEAFF.

This clone was seen a handful of times. The rearrangement joins TRBV29-1 to TRBJ1-2; no firm D call. The CDR3 runs to 15 residues. The germline V gene encodes CDR1 SQVTM and CDR2 ANQGSEA. The V end lost 4 bases, the J end lost 6 bases, and 21 bases lay between the germline ends. The DNA for the CDR3 is TGCAGCGTTGTCGGAGGGCAGACGCAAAAAAATGGCTACACCTTC. It is translated as CSVVGGQTQKNGYTF.

The table lists this clone with a few counts. The rearrangement joins TRBV29-1 to TRBJ2-3; TRBD2 matches 8 bases. The CDR3 totals 14 residues. The germline CDR1 and CDR2 sequences are SQVTM and ANQGSEA. The CDR3 nucleotides read TGCAGTGGGCGGGCGGGAGGCCCTCGGGATACGCAGTATTTT. It codes for CSGRAGGPRDTQYF.

This clone ranks as medium-sized (0.01 to 0.1%). This chain connects TRBV28 to TRBJ2-7; D perhaps matches TRBD1 (6 bases). Per the germline V gene, CDR1 is MDHEN and CDR2 is SYDVKM. Trimming removed 7 bases at V and 9 bases at J, with 16 bases between. This CDR3 is built from 12 residues. The chain's CDR3 is CASTLPRGPQYF. For the CDR3, the DNA is TGTGCCAGCACCCTGCCCAGGGGACCGCAGTACTTC.

This CDR3 reads CASSRGAAEAFF. As DNA, the CDR3 is TGTGCCAGCAGCCGTGGCGCAGCTGAAGCTTTCTTT. The chain joins TRBV11-2 to TRBJ1-1; no firm D call. The CDR3 has 12 amino acids. The germline gives CDR1 SGHAT, CDR2 FQNNGV. Trimming took off 5 bases at V and 6 bases at J, with 10 bases between the two ends.

In this sample, this clone turned up a few times. The gene calls are TRBV27 and TRBJ2-5; 7 nucleotides agree with TRBD1. CDR1 and CDR2 from the germline V gene are MNHEY and SMNVEV (reference sequence). Trimming cost V 6 bases and J 1 base; bases outside gene matches: 11. The CDR3 consists of 16 residues. This CDR3 reads CASSTARDSTQETQYF. CDR3 nucleotide sequence: TGTGCCAGCAGCACCGCCCGGGACAGCACCCAAGAGACCCAGTACTTC.

This chain joins TRBV29-1 and TRBJ2-7; 10 bases match TRBD2. The J segment lost 1 base and the V segment lost 6 bases, leaving 6 bases of the junction unmatched. CDR3 size: 14 residues. In germline, CDR1 is SQVTM, CDR2 ANQGSEA. The CDR3 DNA sequence: TGCAGCGTAGTAGCGGGAGGAGCTTCCTACGAGCAGTACTTC. Amino acid sequence: CSVVAGGASYEQYF.

In this sample, this clone is medium-sized. V gene TRBV18 combines with J gene TRBJ2-1; D is undetermined. The V end lost 3 bases, the J end lost 6 bases, and 9 bases lay between the germline ends. Germline V gene sequence: CDR1 KGHSH, CDR2 LQKENI. CDR3 length: 13 amino acids. The CDR3 reads CASSPVGSNEQFF. The CDR3 coding sequence is TGTGCCAGCTCACCGGTAGGGTCCAATGAGCAGTTCTTC.

The V and J genes are TRBV29-1 and TRBJ2-7; TRBD1 matches at 8 bases. The CDR3 has 14 residues. Trimming cost V 5 bases and J 0 bases; bases outside gene matches: 6. Germline loops: CDR1 SQVTM, CDR2 ANQGSEA. In nucleotides, the CDR3 is TGCAGCGTTAGCAGGGGGCGAGGCTCCTACGAGCAGTACTTC. Its translation is CSVSRGRGSYEQYF.

The chain recombines TRBV4-3 with TRBJ2-1, with D unresolved. The CDR3 covers 16 residues. The germline CDR1 and CDR2 sequences are LGHNA and YSLEER. Between the trimmed V and J ends, which lost 2 bases and 3 bases, there was a span of 14 bases. CDR3 amino acids: CASSQRSLDIYNEQFF. Here the CDR3 DNA reads TGCGCCAGCAGCCAACGGTCTCTAGATATCTACAATGAGCAGTTCTTC.

This chain uses TRBV29-1 with TRBJ2-7; 10 bases match TRBD1. Germline V gene sequence: CDR1 SQVTM, CDR2 ANQGSEA. V gave up 1 base and J gave up 4 bases; unmatched junction bases: 4. CDR3 length: 14 residues. The DNA for the CDR3 is TGCAGCGTTGAAGGGACAGGGGGTTCTTACGAGCAGTACTTC. Amino acids: CSVEGTGGSYEQYF.

The V gene is TRBV2, the J gene TRBJ2-5, with a tentative D call TRBD2 (6 bases). CDR1 and CDR2 (germline): SNHLY, FYNNEI. The CDR3 has 14 amino acids. Trimming shortened V by 11 bases and J by 0 bases, and 16 bases separated the two germline ends. CDR3 amino acids: CASAGRGNQETQYF. The DNA for the CDR3 is TGTGCCTCGGCGGGAAGGGGCAACCAAGAGACCCAGTACTTC. The variable domain in full, with the rest retrieved from reference TRBV2 and TRBJ2-5, is EPEVTQTPSHQVTQMGQEVILRCVPISNHLYFYWYRQILGQKVEFLVSFYNNEISEKSEIFDDQFSVERPDGSNFTLKIRSTKLEDSAMYFCASAGRGNQETQYFGPGTRLLVL.

The J gene is TRBJ2-1, the V gene TRBV5-1; the match to TRBD2 covers 12 bases. The CDR3 spans 13 residues. Germline V gene data show CDR1 as SGHRS and CDR2 as YFSETQ. V lost 6 bases, J lost 7 bases, and 2 bases stayed unmatched. DNA for the CDR3: TGCGCCAGCACTAGCGGGAGGGCAAATGAGCAGTTCTTC. Protein sequence: CASTSGRANEQFF.

This chain joins TRBV5-1 and TRBJ1-1; a possible D gene is TRBD1 (5 bases). V lost 0 bases, J lost 3 bases, and 15 bases lay in between. The CDR3 runs to 16 residues. Germline CDR1 SGHRS, CDR2 YFSETQ. This chain's CDR3 is CASSLARQTGDTEAFF. As DNA, the CDR3 is TGCGCCAGCAGCTTGGCCAGACAAACGGGGGACACTGAAGCTTTCTTT.

The V and J genes are TRBV13 and TRBJ2-5; D not certain. Germline assignment: CDR1 PRHDT and CDR2 FYEKMQ (reference sequence). CDR3 size: 11 residues. V was clipped by 3 bases and J by 5 bases, with 4 bases between them. DNA of the CDR3: TGTGCCAGCAGCTTCGGGGAGACCCAGTACTTC. Residues: CASSFGETQYF.

This chain uses TRBV29-1 with TRBJ2-1; D uncertain. V gave up 0 bases and J gave up 8 bases, with 5 bases separating them. CDR3 length equals 11 residues. CDR1 and CDR2 (germline): SQVTM, ANQGSEA. This chain's CDR3 is CSVEDRYEQFF. In DNA form, the CDR3 reads TGCAGCGTTGAAGATCGCTATGAGCAGTTCTTC.

The chain uses TRBV6-1 and TRBJ1-1; D perhaps matches TRBD1 (6 bases). This CDR3 spans 15 amino acids. The germline V and J ends were trimmed by 4 bases and 3 bases, with 15 bases remaining between them. Germline V gene lookup returns CDR1 MNHNS and CDR2 SASEGT. Here the CDR3 DNA reads TGTGCCAGCAGTGCGACAGGAGGTGGGGACACTGAAGCTTTCTTT. It yields the protein CASSATGGGDTEAFF.

The V gene is TRBV5-1, the J gene TRBJ2-5, with D possibly being TRBD2 (6 bases). CDR3 size: 14 residues. The germline V gene encodes CDR1 SGHRS and CDR2 YFSETQ. V shed 3 bases and J shed 5 bases, with 14 bases lying between them. The CDR3 region is CASSSRLEGETQYF. The CDR3 region has the DNA TGCGCCAGCAGCTCCCGATTGGAGGGCGAGACCCAGTACTTC.

This clone was counted between two and nine times. This chain joins TRBV29-1 and TRBJ2-2; D is ambiguous. Germline CDR1 SQVTM, CDR2 ANQGSEA. The CDR3 consists of 12 residues. V shed 6 bases and J shed 6 bases, with 11 bases lying between them. The CDR3 here is CSVVGWPGELFF. The CDR3, as DNA: TGCAGCGTGGTGGGGTGGCCCGGGGAGCTGTTTTTT.

This clone was detected only a few times. The chain uses TRBV6-4 and TRBJ2-1; D might be TRBD2 (6 bases). CDR3 length equals 15 residues. Germline assignment: CDR1 MRHNA and CDR2 SNTAGT. V was trimmed by 2 bases and J by 5 bases, leaving 13 bases between them. CDR3 amino acids: CASSDPGVPHNEQFF. The DNA of the CDR3 is TGTGCCAGCAGTGACCCGGGGGTTCCCCACAATGAGCAGTTCTTC.

This chain joins TRBV27 and TRBJ2-3; weak D call: TRBD2 (5 bases). Trimming cost V 7 bases and J 3 bases, with 11 bases left between them. Per germline, CDR1 MNHEY and CDR2 SMNVEV (reference sequence). The CDR3 length is 13 residues. CDR3 protein: CASIEGRTDTQYF. As DNA, the CDR3 is TGTGCCAGCATCGAGGGTAGAACAGATACGCAGTATTTT.